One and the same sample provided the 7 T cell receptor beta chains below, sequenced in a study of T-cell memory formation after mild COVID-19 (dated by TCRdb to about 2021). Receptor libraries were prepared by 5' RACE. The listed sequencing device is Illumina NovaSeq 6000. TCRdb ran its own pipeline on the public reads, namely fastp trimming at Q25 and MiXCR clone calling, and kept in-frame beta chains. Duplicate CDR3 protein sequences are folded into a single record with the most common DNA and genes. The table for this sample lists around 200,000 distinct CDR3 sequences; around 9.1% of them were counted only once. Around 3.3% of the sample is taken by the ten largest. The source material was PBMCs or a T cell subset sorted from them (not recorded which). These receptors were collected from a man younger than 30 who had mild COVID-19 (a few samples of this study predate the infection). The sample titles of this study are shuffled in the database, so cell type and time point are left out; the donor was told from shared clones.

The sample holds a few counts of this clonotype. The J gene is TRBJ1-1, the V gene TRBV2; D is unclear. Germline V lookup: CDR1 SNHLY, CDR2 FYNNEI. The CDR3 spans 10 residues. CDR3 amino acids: CASGGAEAFF. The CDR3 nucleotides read TGTGCGAGTGGTGGCGCTGAAGCTTTCTTT.

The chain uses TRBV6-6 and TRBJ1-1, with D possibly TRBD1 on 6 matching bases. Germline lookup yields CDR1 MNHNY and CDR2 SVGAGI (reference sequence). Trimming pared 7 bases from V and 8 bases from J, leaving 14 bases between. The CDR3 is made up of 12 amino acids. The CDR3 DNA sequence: TGTGCCAGCACAATACAGGGAACCGAAGCTTTCTTT. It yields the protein CASTIQGTEAFF.

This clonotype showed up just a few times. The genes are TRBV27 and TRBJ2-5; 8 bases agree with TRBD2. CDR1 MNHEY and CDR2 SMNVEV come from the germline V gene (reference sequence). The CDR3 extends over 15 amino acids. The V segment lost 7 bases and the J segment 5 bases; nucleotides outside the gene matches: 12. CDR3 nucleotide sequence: TGTGCCAGCACACGGTACAGCGGGGGTGGCGAGACCCAGTACTTC. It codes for CASTRYSGGGETQYF.

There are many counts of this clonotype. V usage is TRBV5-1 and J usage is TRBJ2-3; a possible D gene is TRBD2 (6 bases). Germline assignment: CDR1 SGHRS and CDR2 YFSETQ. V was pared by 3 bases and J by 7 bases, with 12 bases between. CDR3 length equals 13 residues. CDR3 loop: CASSYGRTNTQYF. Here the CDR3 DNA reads TGCGCCAGCAGCTATGGTCGGACTAATACGCAGTATTTT.

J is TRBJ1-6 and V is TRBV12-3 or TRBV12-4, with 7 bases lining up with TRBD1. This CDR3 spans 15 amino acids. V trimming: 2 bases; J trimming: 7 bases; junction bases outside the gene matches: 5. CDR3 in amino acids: CASSLIAQGNSPLHF. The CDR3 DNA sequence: TGTGCCAGCAGTTTAATTGCACAGGGGAATTCACCCCTCCACTTT.

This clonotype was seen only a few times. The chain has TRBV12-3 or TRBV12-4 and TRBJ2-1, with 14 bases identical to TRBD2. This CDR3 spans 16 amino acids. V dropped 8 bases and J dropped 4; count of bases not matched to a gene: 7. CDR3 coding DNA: TGTGCCAGCGGGAGGACTAGCGGGGGGACGTACAATGAGCAGTTCTTC. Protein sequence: CASGRTSGGTYNEQFF.

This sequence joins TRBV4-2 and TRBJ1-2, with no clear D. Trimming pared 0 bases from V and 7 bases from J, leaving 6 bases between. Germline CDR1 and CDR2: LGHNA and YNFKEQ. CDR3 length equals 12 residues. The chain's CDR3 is CASSQDSSGYTF. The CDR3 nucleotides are TGTGCCAGCAGCCAAGACAGTAGTGGCTACACCTTC.